The clone carrying this TCR beta chain was counted at least ten times. Its antigen is unidentified. The data were obtained in a study of T cell repertoires in cytomegalovirus infection. Overall study context: Researchers turned to recently identified HLA-C-restricted CMV epitopes as well as well-studied HLA-B-restricted ones. Public TCR beta signatures marked donors with CMV infection and the matching HLA.

This CDR3 contains 13 residues. Trimming pared 3 bases from V and 5 bases from J, leaving 10 bases between. Germline CDR1 is SGHTA and CDR2 is FQGNSA. TCRdb ran MiXCR on the reads and lists one entry per CDR3 protein. The data contain just under 500,000 distinct CDR3 sequences, about 33% of them singletons. Whole-study findings and limits: In two of eight donors, the top clonotype was HLA-C-restricted CMV-specific.

The clonotype originates from a human donor in good health (CMV status not recorded). Some clones in this sample may be carry-over from other donors' samples. The rearrangement links TRBV7-2 to TRBJ2-5, with a tentative D call TRBD1 (6 bases). The source material was cultured PBMCs, sampled from culture after CMV antigen stimulation. The CDR3 here is CASSFTGRETQYF. CDR3 in DNA: TGTGCCAGCAGCTTCACAGGGCGGGAGACCCAGTACTTC.